The T cell receptor beta chain described here comes from a study of CD8+CD57+ T cells in acquired aplastic anemia. This clonotype was recorded a few times. Before being chosen for sequencing, patients had shown CD8+CD57+ cell expansion by flow cytometry. None of the patients had been given any therapy when their blood was sampled. V dropped 7 bases and J dropped 1 base, with 7 bases sitting between them. Germline CDR1 is LNHDA and CDR2 is SQIVND (reference sequence). The CDR3 has 12 residues. TCR beta VDJ and CDR3 profiles were obtained from a genomic DNA template. TCRdb re-called the reads through MiXCR, storing one row per CDR3 protein. The sample has approximately 98,000 distinct CDR3 sequences, roughly two thirds seen once; the top ten hold over 55%.

The receptor was isolated from a human donor with aplastic anemia. The chain joins TRBV19 to TRBJ1-1; D call uncertain. The sequenced sample was sorted CD4+, CD8+, or CD8+CD57+ T cells (not recorded which) from PBMCs. CDR3 DNA sequence: TGTGCCAGTACCCAAACGAACACTGAAGCTTTCTTT. Amino acids: CASTQTNTEAFF.